Shown below are 10 T cell receptor beta chains from a single sample sequenced in a study of cytomegalovirus exposure and HLA in healthy donors. PCR employed 60 Vbeta and 13 Jbeta primers. Profiling relied on immunoSEQ multiplex PCR, and the TCRdb table lists in-frame clones only, not all of them. The repertoire holds about 100,000 clones, with 65% to 85% as singletons. Sequencing input: PBMCs. Source of these receptors: a woman aged 55 to 70 in good health and CMV-seropositive.

The chain links TRBV6-1 to TRBJ1-2; possibly TRBD1 for D (6 bases). Germline loops: CDR1 MNHNS, CDR2 SASEGT. The CDR3 loop spans 13 amino acids. V was shortened by 6 bases and J by 1 base, with 9 bases between the two germline ends. The CDR3 bases are TGTGCCAGCAGGGTACAGGGTAACTATGGCTACACCTTC. Its translation is CASRVQGNYGYTF.

CDR3 DNA sequence: TGTGCCAGCAGCTCTCCGGCGGACAGCAACTATGGCTACACCTTC. This translates into CASSSPADSNYGYTF. V gene TRBV28 combines with J gene TRBJ1-2; D possibly corresponds to TRBD1 (6 bases). This CDR3 region has 15 residues. Germline V gene data show CDR1 as MDHEN and CDR2 as SYDVKM. V dropped 6 bases and J dropped 2 bases, with 16 bases sitting between them.

The chain carries TRBV7-3 and TRBJ2-1; 9 positions agree with TRBD2. Germline V gene sequence: CDR1 SGHTA, CDR2 FQGTGA. The CDR3 runs to 14 residues. The junction had 1 base not matched to a gene; V was cut back by 2 bases and J by 5 bases. The DNA of the CDR3 is TGTGCCAGCAGCTTAGGCGGGAGGGACAATGAGCAGTTCTTC. It is translated as CASSLGGRDNEQFF.

This clone was observed once. The J gene is TRBJ2-3, the V gene TRBV9, with TRBD2 matching 8 bases. The CDR3 contains 16 residues. J gave up 0 bases and V 3 bases, and 6 bases lay outside the gene matches. Germline loops: CDR1 SGDLS, CDR2 YYNGEE. DNA of the CDR3: TGTGCCAGCAGCGCGTTAGCGGGGTCTAGCACAGATACGCAGTATTTT. As protein: CASSALAGSSTDTQYF. Together with reference TRBV9 and TRBJ2-3, the CDR3 gives the full variable domain: DSGVTQTPKHLITATGQRVTLRCSPRSGDLSVYWYQQSLDQGLQFLIQYYNGEERAKGNILERFSAQQFPDLHSELNLSSLELGDSALYFCASSALAGSSTDTQYFGPGTRLTVL.

The J gene is TRBJ1-2, the V gene TRBV11-2; D ambiguous. The V end lost 2 bases, the J end lost 2 bases, and 18 bases lay between the germline ends. Germline V gene data show CDR1 as SGHAT and CDR2 as FQNNGV. The CDR3 has 17 residues. The CDR3 DNA follows: TGTGCCAGCAGCTTAAGTTTGGCAGATCCATTCAACTATGGCTACACCTTC. Translating gives CASSLSLADPFNYGYTF.

The rearrangement links TRBV5-4 to TRBJ2-1, with 9 bases fitting TRBD2. The CDR3 spans 15 residues. J was trimmed by 4 bases and V by 2 bases; bases with no gene match: 4. CDR1 is SGHNT, CDR2 YYREEE, per germline (reference sequence). In nucleotides, the CDR3 is TGTGCCAGCAGCTTTGACCTAGCGGGGTACAATGAGCAGTTCTTC. It specifies CASSFDLAGYNEQFF.

The chain joins TRBV11-3 to TRBJ2-2, with D tentatively TRBD1 (6 bases). V dropped 3 bases and J dropped 1 base, with 12 bases sitting between them. This CDR3 is 16 amino acids long. Per the germline V gene, CDR1 is SGHNT and CDR2 is YENEEA. The CDR3 DNA sequence: TGTGCCAGCAGCTTTCCCAGGGGCCAGAACACCGGGGAGCTGTTTTTT. It encodes CASSFPRGQNTGELFF.

The V call is TRBV29-1, the J call TRBJ2-7; possibly TRBD1 for D (6 bases). Germline loops: CDR1 SQVTM, CDR2 ANQGSEA. V was trimmed by 5 bases and J by 1 base, leaving 12 bases between them. The CDR3 sequence is 13 residues long. CDR3 coding DNA: TGCAGCGTTAAAACAGGGAGATCCTACGAGCAGTACTTC. Amino acids: CSVKTGRSYEQYF.

The rearrangement links TRBV19 to TRBJ2-2; TRBD1 matches 9 bases. Germline V gene data show CDR1 as LNHDA and CDR2 as SQIVND (reference sequence). Trimming at V came to 7 bases and at J to 3 bases, leaving 9 bases not matched to a gene. This CDR3 region has 16 residues. The CDR3 reads CASTSRDRVYTGELFF. CDR3 coding DNA: TGTGCCAGTACTTCCCGGGACAGGGTATACACCGGGGAGCTGTTTTTT.

This chain uses TRBV7-2 with TRBJ2-2, with a tentative D call TRBD2 (5 bases). The CDR3 runs to 13 residues. The ends were cut back, 3 bases at V and 4 bases at J, with 6 bases in the middle. Germline V gene sequence: CDR1 SGHTA, CDR2 FQGNSA. The CDR3 coding sequence is TGTGCCAGCAGCTTGGCGGGCACCGGGGAGCTGTTTTTT. Protein: CASSLAGTGELFF.